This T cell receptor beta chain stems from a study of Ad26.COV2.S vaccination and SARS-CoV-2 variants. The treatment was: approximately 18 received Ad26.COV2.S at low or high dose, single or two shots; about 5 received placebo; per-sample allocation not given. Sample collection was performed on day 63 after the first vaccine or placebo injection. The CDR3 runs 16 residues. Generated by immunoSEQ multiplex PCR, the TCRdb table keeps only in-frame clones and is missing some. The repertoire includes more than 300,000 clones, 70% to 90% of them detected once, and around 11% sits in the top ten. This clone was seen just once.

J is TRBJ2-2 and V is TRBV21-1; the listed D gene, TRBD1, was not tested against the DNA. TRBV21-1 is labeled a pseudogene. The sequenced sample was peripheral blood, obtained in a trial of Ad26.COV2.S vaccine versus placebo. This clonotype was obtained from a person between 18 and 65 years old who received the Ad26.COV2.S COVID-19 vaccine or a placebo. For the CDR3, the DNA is TGTGCCAGCAGCAAACGCCCAGGGACGAACACCGGGGAGCTGTTTTTT. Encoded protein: CASSKRPGTNTGELFF.